What follows are 20 T cell receptor beta chains derived from one specimen sequenced in a study of read filtering for tumor transcriptome and immune sequencing. Molecular barcoded adaptors covering alpha/delta and beta/gamma chains were used on approximately 400 ng RNA. Via MiXCR, TCRdb re-called the reads, giving one row per CDR3 protein. The sample consists of about 39,000 distinct CDR3 sequences, around an eighth of them appearing once. The sample consisted of a population of CD138-negative cells sorted from bone marrow. The source of these receptors is a donor at least 40 years old with multiple myeloma.

This clonotype was observed many times. The J gene is TRBJ1-5, the V gene TRBV28, with 8 bases aligning to TRBD1. Losses at the gene ends were 5 bases for V and 6 bases for J; bases not matched to a gene: 12. The CDR3 loop spans 16 amino acids. Germline values: CDR1 MDHEN, CDR2 SYDVKM. The CDR3 here is CASSPLTQGAAQPQHF. The CDR3 region has the DNA TGTGCCAGCAGTCCACTAACTCAGGGGGCGGCTCAGCCCCAGCATTTT. Full variable domain (rest looked up from reference TRBV28 and TRBJ1-5): DVKVTQSSRYLVKRTGEKVFLECVQDMDHENMFWYRQDPGLGLRLIYFSYDVKMKEKGDIPEGYSVSREKKERFSLILESASTNQTSMYLCASSPLTQGAAQPQHFGDGTRLSIL.

This clonotype was seen many times. V and J are TRBV19 and TRBJ1-2, with D perhaps TRBD1 (6 bases). This CDR3 has 15 residues. Germline CDR1 reads LNHDA; CDR2 reads SQIVND (reference sequence). The germline V and J ends were trimmed by 5 bases and 2 bases, with 15 bases remaining between them. The CDR3 spells CASSPYGTTNYGYTF. CDR3 in DNA: TGTGCCAGTAGTCCGTACGGGACAACCAACTATGGCTACACCTTC.

This clonotype was counted many times. The chain has TRBV30 and TRBJ2-1; 7 bases line up with TRBD2. The CDR3 has 14 amino acids. V trimming: 5 bases; J trimming: 7 bases; junction bases outside the gene matches: 11. Germline V gene sequence: CDR1 GTSNPN, CDR2 SVGIG (reference sequence). DNA for the CDR3: TGTGCCTGGCGTCTAGGCGGGAGTCATAATGAGCAGTTCTTC. The encoded protein is CAWRLGGSHNEQFF.

At least ten counts were recorded for this clonotype. The J gene is TRBJ2-2, the V gene TRBV20-1; 9 bases align to TRBD1. This CDR3 is built from 19 residues. CDR1 is DFQATT, CDR2 SNEGSKA, per germline (reference sequence). V dropped 0 bases and J dropped 5; count of bases not matched to a gene: 16. The CDR3 loop is CSARDPDRGVALFTGELFF. The CDR3 nucleotides read TGCAGTGCTAGAGACCCGGACAGGGGAGTTGCACTTTTTACCGGGGAGCTGTTTTTT.

Ten or more counts support this clonotype. The rearrangement links TRBV10-3 to TRBJ2-2; a possible D gene is TRBD2 (5 bases). Germline CDR1 and CDR2: ENHRY and SYGVKD. Trimming left V 2 bases short and J 3 bases short, with 10 bases between. The CDR3 runs to 15 residues. This chain's CDR3 is CAISEQRADTGELFF. CDR3 DNA sequence: TGTGCCATCAGTGAGCAGAGGGCAGACACCGGGGAGCTGTTTTTT.

This clonotype was detected ten times or more. The chain is built from TRBV24-1 and TRBJ1-1; possibly TRBD1 for D (6 bases). The germline V gene encodes CDR1 KGHDR and CDR2 SFDVKD. V lost 4 bases and J lost 1, with 21 bases in between. The CDR3 loop spans 18 amino acids. The CDR3 reads CATSDPQAKLQGNTEAFF. The CDR3 DNA sequence: TGTGCCACCAGTGACCCGCAGGCAAAACTACAGGGGAACACTGAAGCTTTCTTT.

This clonotype was recorded many times. The genes are TRBV3-1 and TRBJ1-6; TRBD1 agrees at 11 bases. This CDR3 is built from 15 residues. V trimming: 5 bases; J trimming: 8 bases; junction bases outside the gene matches: 5. Germline V gives CDR1 LGHDT, CDR2 YNNKEL (reference sequence). Here the CDR3 reads CASSARDRGDSPLHF. CDR3 nucleotide sequence: TGTGCCAGCAGCGCCCGGGACAGGGGGGATTCACCCCTCCACTTT.

Comment on this clonotype: A far bigger clonotype differs at one base, so this is likely a read error. V usage is TRBV7-3 and J usage is TRBJ1-1, with D uncertain. The CDR3 has 14 residues. Germline V CDR1 and CDR2: SGHTA, FQGTGA. Trimming stripped 1 base from V and 5 bases from J, with 11 bases between. The CDR3 DNA sequence: TGTGCCAGCAGCTTAAAGGGATTGGGGACTGAAGCTTTCTTT. Translated: CASSLKGLGTEAFF.

The sample holds a few counts of this clonotype. A read error may explain this, as a much larger clone is one base away. The rearrangement uses TRBV2 and TRBJ2-7; 8 bases fit TRBD2. Germline V CDR1 and CDR2: SNHLY, FYNNEI. This CDR3 is built from 14 residues. V was clipped by 5 bases and J by 2 bases; unmatched bases: 5. This CDR3 reads CASSWERGTYEQYF. The DNA for the CDR3 is TGTGCCAGCAGTTGGGAGCGGGGGACCTACGAGCAGTACTTC.

This clonotype has just one count. A far larger clone lies a single base away; this is likely a read error. V usage is TRBV6-1 and J usage is TRBJ2-3, with unresolved D. In germline, CDR1 is MNHNS, CDR2 SASEGT. With 5 bases removed from V and 5 bases from J, the gap between germline ends came to 11 bases. This CDR3 comprises 13 residues. DNA of the CDR3: TGTGCCAGCAGTCACTTCGCTCTAGATACGCAGTATTTT. This codes for CASSHFALDTQYF.

Note on this clonotype: A junction end diverges from the germline sequence, so it may reflect a read error. This sequence joins TRBV28 and TRBJ2-1; D assignment may be TRBD1 or TRBD2 (7 bases each). Germline CDR1 MDHEN, CDR2 SYDVKM. The CDR3 covers 16 residues. CDR3 amino acids: CASSLSRGGPYNEQLF. DNA of the CDR3: TGTGCCAGCAGTCTATCCAGGGGGGGACCTTACAATGAGCAGCTCTTC.

This clonotype was counted at least ten times. The rearrangement joins TRBV28 to TRBJ2-7; the D is unclear. V lost 1 base and J lost 9, with 40 bases in between. Germline V gene lookup returns CDR1 MDHEN and CDR2 SYDVKM. This CDR3 is 22 amino acids long. CDR3 sequence: CASSLFSGRSGPWQNNRRGQYF. For the CDR3, the DNA is TGTGCCAGCAGTTTATTCTCTGGGCGGTCAGGTCCTTGGCAAAACAACCGACGTGGGCAGTACTTC.

This clonotype was seen ten or more times. The chain uses TRBV5-1 and TRBJ1-1; D uncertain. This CDR3 comprises 13 residues. Germline V gene sequence: CDR1 SGHRS, CDR2 YFSETQ. Trimming shortened V by 3 bases and J by 4 bases, and 10 bases separated the two germline ends. This CDR3 is CASSSRVGTEAFF. The CDR3, as DNA: TGCGCCAGCAGCTCGAGGGTCGGCACTGAAGCTTTCTTT.

This clonotype was picked up many times. One junction end disagrees with the germline gene, perhaps due to a read error. The chain recombines TRBV30 with TRBJ2-3; D may be TRBD2 (5 bases). Germline-derived CDR1 and CDR2 are GTSNPN and SVGIG (reference sequence). The CDR3 has 11 amino acids. The CDR3 sequence: CAGSRTDTQYF. The CDR3 DNA follows: TGTGCCGGGAGCCGCACAGATACGCAGTATTTT.

This clonotype was counted at least ten times. V usage is TRBV9 and J usage is TRBJ2-1, with TRBD1 matching 7 bases. Trimming cost V 1 base and J 0 bases; bases outside gene matches: 4. CDR1 is SGDLS and CDR2 is YYNGEE in the germline V gene. There are 16 residues in the CDR3. The CDR3 sequence: CASSVQGDSSYNEQFF. CDR3 in DNA: TGTGCCAGCAGCGTACAGGGGGATTCCTCCTACAATGAGCAGTTCTTC.

A remark on this clonotype: Being one base from a much bigger clone, this may be a read error. The chain combines TRBV6-6 with TRBJ1-5; D is uncertain. The CDR3 loop spans 13 amino acids. Looked up from germline, CDR1 is MNHNY and CDR2 is SVGAGI (reference sequence). The ends were cut back, 6 bases at V and 0 bases at J, with 6 bases in the middle. The CDR3 reads CASSLFSNQPQHF. CDR3 coding DNA: TGTGCCAGCAGCCTCTTTAGCAATCAGCCCCAGCATTTT.

This clonotype was picked up many times. V and J are TRBV10-1 and TRBJ2-7; TRBD1 matches at 7 bases. The CDR3 is made up of 15 amino acids. Germline lookup yields CDR1 WNHNN and CDR2 SYGVQD (reference sequence). J was trimmed by 2 bases and V by 2 bases; bases with no gene match: 6. The CDR3 DNA reads TGCGCCAGCAGTGAGACCTGGGACAGAACCTACGAGCAGTACTTC. The encoded protein is CASSETWDRTYEQYF.

In this sample, this clonotype turned up many times. This rearrangement joins TRBV5-1 to TRBJ1-1, with D maybe TRBD1 (5 bases). Germline V CDR1 and CDR2: SGHRS, YFSETQ. The CDR3 has 14 amino acids. V lost 5 bases and J 0 bases, leaving 11 bases between the germline ends. Here the CDR3 DNA reads TGCGCCAGCAGACGTGGGACCATGAACACTGAAGCTTTCTTT. It is translated as CASRRGTMNTEAFF.

This clonotype was observed many times. This rearrangement joins TRBV10-3 to TRBJ2-5, with D uncertain. The CDR3 loop spans 11 amino acids. Per germline, CDR1 ENHRY and CDR2 SYGVKD. The V end was cut by 3 bases, the J end by 5 bases, with 4 bases between. Written as DNA, the CDR3 is TGTGCCATCAGTGAAAAGGAGACCCAGTACTTC. It is translated as CAISEKETQYF.

This clonotype occurred many times. V gene TRBV5-1 combines with J gene TRBJ2-3; tentative D call: TRBD2 (5 bases). The CDR3 has 11 residues. Germline V CDR1 and CDR2: SGHRS, YFSETQ. The germline V and J ends were trimmed by 4 bases and 8 bases, with 8 bases remaining between them. As DNA, the CDR3 is TGCGCCAGCAGCCTTAGCGTTACGCAGTATTTT. This codes for CASSLSVTQYF.